This is a list of T cell receptor beta chains from one sample in a study of radiotherapy plus CTLA-4 blockade in lung cancer. This table comes from immunoSEQ multiplex PCR, and its TCRdb copy is limited to in-frame clones, with some not included. The repertoire holds 95,000 to 150,000 clones, with about 87% as singletons. The material sequenced was peripheral blood, taken from a patient treated with radiotherapy plus ipilimumab. These receptors were obtained from a human donor with non-small cell lung cancer that progressed on radiotherapy plus ipilimumab. The CDR3 runs from the conserved cysteine through the conserved F or W. The D gene is left open where the match is weak. Clone size is given for some rows only: seen once, a few or many times, or a class if the clone is expanded.

TRBJ2-3 | NA | TRBV4-2 | NA | TGTGCCAGCAGCGCTAGTCCGCCAGATACGCAGTATTTT | CASSASPPDTQYF
TRBJ2-5 | NA | TRBV7-9 | TRBD2 | TGTGCCACCAGAGCGGGAGGTGTACGCGAGACCCAGTACTTC | CATRAGGVRETQYF
TRBJ1-2 | once | TRBV11-2 | NA | TGTGCCAGCAGCTCGACAGCCCCCTATGGCTACACCTTC | CASSSTAPYGYTF
TRBJ2-1 | NA | TRBV19 | TRBD2 | TGTGCCAGTAGTTCCCCGGGACTAGCGGGACGTGAGCAGTTCTTC | CASSSPGLAGREQFF
TRBJ2-7 | NA | TRBV5-7 | NA | TGTGCCAGCAGCTTGGGAGACCGCAGAACTACCGAATCCTACGAGCAGTACTTC | CASSLGDRRTTESYEQYF
TRBJ2-6 | NA | TRBV19 | NA | TGTGCCAGTATTGGGGGTCCCGGGGCCAACGTCCTGACTTTC | CASIGGPGANVLTF
TRBJ2-5 | NA | TRBV5-1 | TRBD1 | TGCGCCAGCAGCTACCCGACAGGGGGAGAGACCCAGTACTTC | CASSYPTGGETQYF
TRBJ2-5 | NA | TRBV7-2 | NA | TGTGCCAGCAGCTTAATCGGAGAGACCCAGTACTTC | CASSLIGETQYF
TRBJ1-2 | NA | TRBV19 | NA | TGTGCCAGTCGACGTCAGGGAGGGCAGTCTAACTATGGCTACACCTTC | CASRRQGGQSNYGYTF
TRBJ2-6 | NA | TRBV11-2 | NA | TGTGCCAGCGGGGAGATCGGGGCCAACGTCCTGACTTTC | CASGEIGANVLTF
TRBJ2-1 | NA | TRBV25-1 | NA | TGTGCCAGCAGTGGGCGAACTGACACCTACAATGAGCAGTTCTTC | CASSGRTDTYNEQFF
TRBJ2-5 | NA | TRBV11-2 | TRBD2 | TGTGCCAGCAGCTCCAGCCGCAGCGGGAGGGGAGAGACCCAGTACTTC | CASSSSRSGRGETQYF
TRBJ1-5 | NA | TRBV19 | NA | TGTGCCAGTAGCTCCGGGGCCACTCATCAGCCCCAGCATTTT | CASSSGATHQPQHF
TRBJ2-1 | NA | TRBV5-1 | TRBD1 | TGCGCCAGCAGCTTAATTGGGACAGGGGCGGTCAATGAGCAGTTCTTC | CASSLIGTGAVNEQFF
TRBJ2-5 | NA | TRBV30 | NA | TGTGCCTGGAGGGTCGGGGAGCGGAGGGGAGAGACCCAGTACTTC | CAWRVGERRGETQYF
TRBJ1-5 | NA | TRBV27 | NA | TGTGCCAGCAGTTTATTTAGCAATCAGCCCCAGCATTTT | CASSLFSNQPQHF
TRBJ2-1 | NA | TRBV6-6 | NA | TGTGCCAGCAGTTACTCGAAGGCCAGCAATGAGCAGTTCTTC | CASSYSKASNEQFF
TRBJ2-7 | NA | TRBV7-6 | NA | TGTGCCAGCAGTCCACGCGAGGGGTACGAGCAGTACTTC | CASSPREGYEQYF
TRBJ2-7 | few | TRBV19 | NA | TGTGCCAGTAGTGAGACGGGTACCTACGAGCAGTACTTC | CASSETGTYEQYF
TRBJ2-7 | NA | TRBV4-1 | NA | TGCGCCAGCAGCCAAGAAGGGGGGGCAGCCCGCAGCTCCTACGAGCAGTACTTC | CASSQEGGAARSSYEQYF